Following are 17 T cell receptor beta chains from one sample sequenced in a study of T-cell memory formation after mild COVID-19. TCRdb analysed the 5' RACE reads with MiXCR anew, one entry per CDR3 protein. The data contain approximately 250,000 distinct CDR3 sequences, roughly a sixth of them singletons. The material sequenced was PBMCs or a T cell subset sorted from them (not recorded which). The receptors stem from a man between 18 and 29 years old who had mild COVID-19 (a few samples of this study predate the infection). Cell type and time point are not known.

The chain combines TRBV5-1 with TRBJ2-3, with D maybe TRBD2 (5 bases). The CDR3 runs 15 residues. Deletions cut 0 bases from V and 2 bases from J, with 10 bases between. Germline V lookup: CDR1 SGHRS, CDR2 YFSETQ. CDR3 amino acids: CASSLVEDFTDTQYF. For the CDR3, the DNA is TGCGCCAGCAGCTTGGTAGAGGACTTCACAGATACGCAGTATTTT.

J is TRBJ2-5 and V is TRBV12-3 or TRBV12-4, with 9 nucleotides matching TRBD2. The V segment lost 3 bases and the J segment 5 bases; nucleotides outside the gene matches: 4. The CDR3 extends over 14 amino acids. The CDR3 sequence is CASSFAAGGETQYF. The CDR3 coding sequence is TGTGCCAGCAGTTTTGCAGCGGGGGGTGAGACCCAGTACTTC.

This chain connects TRBV20-1 to TRBJ1-4, with 7 bases aligning to TRBD1. This CDR3 region has 13 residues. Germline trimming cut 5 bases from V and 5 bases from J; bases unmatched to any gene: 5. The germline V gene encodes CDR1 DFQATT and CDR2 SNEGSKA (reference sequence). The CDR3 bases are TGCAGTGCTTCTCAGGACAGGAATGAAAAACTGTTTTTT. This codes for CSASQDRNEKLFF.

This clonotype was seen at least ten times. This rearrangement joins TRBV9 to TRBJ2-3, with a tentative D call TRBD1 (6 bases). The CDR3 totals 15 residues. V was trimmed by 4 bases and J by 1 base, leaving 13 bases between them. CDR1 is SGDLS and CDR2 is YYNGEE in the germline V gene. CDR3 protein: CASSLVGAGTDTQYF. The CDR3, as DNA: TGTGCCAGCAGCCTGGTGGGGGCCGGCACAGATACGCAGTATTTT.

This clonotype was seen only a few times. The gene calls are TRBV7-9 and TRBJ2-7; the D gene is possibly TRBD2 (6 bases). V was trimmed by 2 bases and J by 5 bases, leaving 10 bases between them. The CDR3 is 13 amino acids. Germline loops: CDR1 SEHNR, CDR2 FQNEAQ (reference sequence). For the CDR3, the DNA is TGTGCCAGCAGCTTACCGCCGGGGGACGAGCAGTACTTC. As protein: CASSLPPGDEQYF.

The genes are TRBV6-2 or TRBV6-3 and TRBJ2-7; D is perhaps TRBD2 (6 bases). Trimming removed 2 bases at V and 4 bases at J, with 9 bases between. Germline CDR1 MNHEY, CDR2 SVGEGT. The CDR3 runs 13 residues. As DNA, the CDR3 is TGTGCCAGCAGTTACGGGGGGTCGTACGAGCAGTACGTC. Its protein is CASSYGGSYEQYV.

The chain uses TRBV5-1 and TRBJ2-7; the match to TRBD1 covers 10 bases. J gave up 5 bases and V 4 bases, and 12 bases lay outside the gene matches. This CDR3 comprises 16 residues. CDR1 and CDR2 (germline): SGHRS, YFSETQ. The CDR3 loop is CASSLEPGQGTNEQYV. For the CDR3, the DNA is TGCGCCAGCAGCCTGGAACCGGGACAGGGGACCAACGAGCAGTACGTC.

The chain carries TRBV25-1 and TRBJ2-7; D not certain. The CDR3 sequence is 11 residues long. Germline CDR1 reads MGHDK; CDR2 reads SYGVNS. V was clipped by 5 bases and J by 5 bases, with 7 bases between them. The CDR3 sequence: CASSLGNEQYF. The CDR3 coding sequence is TGTGCCAGCAGTTTGGGGAACGAGCAGTACTTC.

The rearrangement links TRBV12-3 or TRBV12-4 to TRBJ1-4; no clear D. V lost 1 base to trimming and J lost 3 bases, with 21 bases between them. The CDR3 is made up of 19 amino acids. Written as DNA, the CDR3 is TGTGCCAGCAGTTTAGGGGCAGGAACGCTCCGGTCCGCTAATGAAAAACTGTTTTTT. Amino acid sequence: CASSLGAGTLRSANEKLFF.

In this sample, this clonotype turned up many times. J is TRBJ2-1 and V is TRBV7-2, with 10 positions matching TRBD2. Looked up from germline, CDR1 is SGHTA and CDR2 is FQGNSA. J was trimmed by 4 bases and V by 5 bases; bases with no gene match: 5. CDR3 size: 15 residues. In DNA form, the CDR3 reads TGTGCCAGCAGCCTGGGGACTAGCGTGTACAATGAGCAGTTCTTC. Protein product: CASSLGTSVYNEQFF.

This clonotype has a handful of counts. The chain employs TRBV7-9 and TRBJ2-1; possible D gene TRBD1, 6 bases. The CDR3 totals 16 residues. The ends were cut back, 2 bases at V and 5 bases at J, with 16 bases in the middle. The germline gives CDR1 SEHNR, CDR2 FQNEAQ (reference sequence). CDR3 loop: CASSLTGYRAHNEQFF. The CDR3, as DNA: TGTGCCAGCAGCTTAACCGGTTACAGGGCCCACAATGAGCAGTTCTTC.

This clonotype was detected only a few times. The chain joins TRBV4-3 to TRBJ1-3; D possibly corresponds to TRBD1 (5 bases). This CDR3 comprises 13 residues. The V end was cut by 0 bases, the J end by 8 bases, with 8 bases between. Germline CDR1 reads LGHNA; CDR2 reads YSLEER. DNA for the CDR3: TGCGCCAGCAGCCAAGAGTGGGGACACACCATATATTTT. Protein product: CASSQEWGHTIYF.

The chain has TRBV6-1 and TRBJ2-3; the D is unclear. The CDR3 runs 13 residues. V was pared by 7 bases and J by 4 bases, with 12 bases between. From germline, CDR1 is MNHNS and CDR2 SASEGT. The CDR3 is CASIPLNADTQYF. The CDR3 DNA reads as TGTGCCAGCATTCCGTTGAACGCAGATACGCAGTATTTT.

This clonotype was recorded once. The rearrangement joins TRBV5-1 to TRBJ2-5; 9 bases are a match to TRBD2. V lost 2 bases and J lost 4; bases outside the gene matches: 12. Germline values: CDR1 SGHRS, CDR2 YFSETQ. The CDR3 extends over 17 amino acids. Here the CDR3 reads CASSFAGGGEGPETQYF. CDR3 DNA sequence: TGCGCCAGCAGCTTCGCGGGCGGGGGGGAAGGTCCAGAGACCCAGTACTTC.

This clonotype was picked up one time. V usage is TRBV5-5 and J usage is TRBJ2-7; 9 positions match TRBD2. The trim removed 1 base at V and 3 bases at J, leaving 17 bases unmatched. CDR1 is SGHKS, CDR2 YYEKEE, per germline (reference sequence). This CDR3 comprises 19 residues. CDR3 protein: CASSLPKGLAVRAVYEQYF. CDR3 DNA sequence: TGTGCCAGCAGCTTGCCGAAGGGACTAGCAGTGAGGGCAGTCTACGAGCAGTACTTC.

In its sample, this clonotype was seen many times. The CDR3 DNA reads TGTGCCAGCAGTTTTACTGGTGTGGAAGGCTACACCTTC. Protein product: CASSFTGVEGYTF. The chain joins TRBV7-2 to TRBJ1-2; D is unresolved. The CDR3 is 13 amino acids. V lost 6 bases and J lost 8, with 16 bases in between. Per the germline V gene, CDR1 is SGHTA and CDR2 is FQGNSA.

This clonotype turned up a few times. The chain is built from TRBV7-9 and TRBJ2-5, with 10 bases aligning to TRBD2. Germline V gene lookup returns CDR1 SEHNR and CDR2 FQNEAQ (reference sequence). This CDR3 is 16 amino acids long. The V segment lost 4 bases and the J segment 0 bases; nucleotides outside the gene matches: 5. The CDR3 is CASSSLTSGYQETQYF. For the CDR3, the DNA is TGTGCCAGCAGCTCCTTGACTAGCGGGTACCAAGAGACCCAGTACTTC.